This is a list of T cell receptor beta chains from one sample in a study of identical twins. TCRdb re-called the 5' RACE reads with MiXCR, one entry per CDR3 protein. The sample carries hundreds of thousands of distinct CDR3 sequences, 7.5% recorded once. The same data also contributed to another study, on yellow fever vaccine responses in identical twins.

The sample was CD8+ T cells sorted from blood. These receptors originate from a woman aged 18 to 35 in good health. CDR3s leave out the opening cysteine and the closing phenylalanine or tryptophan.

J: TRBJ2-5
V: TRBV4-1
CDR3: ASSQDFPARKAQY

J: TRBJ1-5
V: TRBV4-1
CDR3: ASSQVFSRRSNQPQH

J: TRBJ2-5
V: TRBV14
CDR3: ASSPNFWYQETQY

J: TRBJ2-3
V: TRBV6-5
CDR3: ASSYAGGDDTQY

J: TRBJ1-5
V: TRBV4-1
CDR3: ASSQFGPESNQPQH

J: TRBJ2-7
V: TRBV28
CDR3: ASSSDREQY

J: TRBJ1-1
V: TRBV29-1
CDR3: SVYGLTDTEAF

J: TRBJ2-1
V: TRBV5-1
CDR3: ASSWGGEYTGNEQF

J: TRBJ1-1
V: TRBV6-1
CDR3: ASSVGQGSTEAF

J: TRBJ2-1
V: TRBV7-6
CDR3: ASSARVGWIDEQF

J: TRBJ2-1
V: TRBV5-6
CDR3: ASSSPGLGSDEQF

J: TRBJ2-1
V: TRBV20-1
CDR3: SARDRLLAGGYNEQF

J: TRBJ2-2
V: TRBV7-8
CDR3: ASSLARTVRHGAPLF

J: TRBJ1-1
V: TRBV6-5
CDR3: ASSSPRRQGAFTEAF

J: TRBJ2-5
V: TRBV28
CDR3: ASRATGYQETQY

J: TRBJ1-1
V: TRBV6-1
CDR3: ASSPIPGLSEAF

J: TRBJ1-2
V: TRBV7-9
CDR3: ASSGYSGTGDYGYT

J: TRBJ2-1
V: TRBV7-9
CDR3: ASSLGGREDEQF

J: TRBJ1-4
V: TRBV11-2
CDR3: ASSPSGSTNEKLF

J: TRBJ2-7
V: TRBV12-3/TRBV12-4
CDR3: ASSLGSGGYEQY

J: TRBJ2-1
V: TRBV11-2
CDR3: ASSPLPANEQF

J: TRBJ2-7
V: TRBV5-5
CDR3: ASSTDYYEQY

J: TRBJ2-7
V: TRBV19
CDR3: ASQSGAGGIDEQY

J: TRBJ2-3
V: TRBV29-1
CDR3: SGQDGGIVSSTDTQY

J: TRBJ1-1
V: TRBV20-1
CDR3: SAETSFAEAF

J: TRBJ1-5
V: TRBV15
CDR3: ATSRVGPGEPQH

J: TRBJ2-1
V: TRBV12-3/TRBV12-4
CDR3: ASTWTSGGHNEQF

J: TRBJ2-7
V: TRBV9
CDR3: ASSGSGSSVYEQY

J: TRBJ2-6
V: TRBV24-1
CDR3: ATSSSWTSGGSGANVLT

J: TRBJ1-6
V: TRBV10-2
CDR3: ASSESGSPLH

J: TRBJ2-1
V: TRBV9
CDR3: ASSSSGTSGNLYNEQF

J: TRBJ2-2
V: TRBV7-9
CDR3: ASSFEGTGVHTGELF

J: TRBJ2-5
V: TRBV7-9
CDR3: ASSLIRAETQY

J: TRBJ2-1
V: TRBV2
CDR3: ASNGAGTYNEQF

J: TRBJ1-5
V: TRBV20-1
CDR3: SALDGNQPQH

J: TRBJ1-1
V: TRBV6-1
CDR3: ASRNGTGRFDTEAF

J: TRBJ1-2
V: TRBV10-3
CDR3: TIRTGADYGYT

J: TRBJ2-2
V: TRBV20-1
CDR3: SARDGGRDGGELF

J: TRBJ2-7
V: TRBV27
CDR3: ASSLRGQFQYEQY

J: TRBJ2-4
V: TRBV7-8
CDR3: ASSWDSRVLGNIQY

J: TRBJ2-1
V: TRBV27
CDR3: ASSLAPGLAGEQF

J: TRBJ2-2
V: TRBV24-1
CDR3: ATSLQGIDNTGELF

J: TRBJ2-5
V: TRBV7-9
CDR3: ASSNSAGETQY

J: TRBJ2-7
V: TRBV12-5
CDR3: ASGLVPYEQY